This T cell receptor (beta chain) was recorded in a study of early T cells in non-severe SARS-CoV-2 infection. At the level of the study: Chains from this unsorted whole-blood bulk RNA could not be paired. Findings and limits, study-wide: There was a bias toward anti-spike CD8 responses in VDJdb matching, which missed private and CD4 specificities.

V lost 6 bases, J lost 3 bases, and 17 bases lay in between. The CDR3 is made up of 15 amino acids. Germline V gene data show CDR1 as SNHLY and CDR2 as FYNNEI. Individual cDNA molecules each received unique molecular identifiers attached to them. MiXCR, applied by TCRdb to the 5' RACE reads, yields one record per CDR3 protein. The sample records about 58,000 distinct CDR3 sequences, around 12% being singletons. The sample holds a few counts of this clonotype. Its antigen is unknown. This clonotype was obtained from an adult who was a healthcare worker with PCR-confirmed SARS-CoV-2 infection or an uninfected control (not recorded which). The donor label of this sample is uncertain. This specimen consisted of whole blood, obtained at baseline. The chain combines TRBV2 with TRBJ2-5; no clear D. This chain's CDR3 is CASRRGRAIKETQYF. CDR3 nucleotides: TGTGCCAGCAGGCGTGGTAGGGCAATTAAAGAGACCCAGTACTTC.